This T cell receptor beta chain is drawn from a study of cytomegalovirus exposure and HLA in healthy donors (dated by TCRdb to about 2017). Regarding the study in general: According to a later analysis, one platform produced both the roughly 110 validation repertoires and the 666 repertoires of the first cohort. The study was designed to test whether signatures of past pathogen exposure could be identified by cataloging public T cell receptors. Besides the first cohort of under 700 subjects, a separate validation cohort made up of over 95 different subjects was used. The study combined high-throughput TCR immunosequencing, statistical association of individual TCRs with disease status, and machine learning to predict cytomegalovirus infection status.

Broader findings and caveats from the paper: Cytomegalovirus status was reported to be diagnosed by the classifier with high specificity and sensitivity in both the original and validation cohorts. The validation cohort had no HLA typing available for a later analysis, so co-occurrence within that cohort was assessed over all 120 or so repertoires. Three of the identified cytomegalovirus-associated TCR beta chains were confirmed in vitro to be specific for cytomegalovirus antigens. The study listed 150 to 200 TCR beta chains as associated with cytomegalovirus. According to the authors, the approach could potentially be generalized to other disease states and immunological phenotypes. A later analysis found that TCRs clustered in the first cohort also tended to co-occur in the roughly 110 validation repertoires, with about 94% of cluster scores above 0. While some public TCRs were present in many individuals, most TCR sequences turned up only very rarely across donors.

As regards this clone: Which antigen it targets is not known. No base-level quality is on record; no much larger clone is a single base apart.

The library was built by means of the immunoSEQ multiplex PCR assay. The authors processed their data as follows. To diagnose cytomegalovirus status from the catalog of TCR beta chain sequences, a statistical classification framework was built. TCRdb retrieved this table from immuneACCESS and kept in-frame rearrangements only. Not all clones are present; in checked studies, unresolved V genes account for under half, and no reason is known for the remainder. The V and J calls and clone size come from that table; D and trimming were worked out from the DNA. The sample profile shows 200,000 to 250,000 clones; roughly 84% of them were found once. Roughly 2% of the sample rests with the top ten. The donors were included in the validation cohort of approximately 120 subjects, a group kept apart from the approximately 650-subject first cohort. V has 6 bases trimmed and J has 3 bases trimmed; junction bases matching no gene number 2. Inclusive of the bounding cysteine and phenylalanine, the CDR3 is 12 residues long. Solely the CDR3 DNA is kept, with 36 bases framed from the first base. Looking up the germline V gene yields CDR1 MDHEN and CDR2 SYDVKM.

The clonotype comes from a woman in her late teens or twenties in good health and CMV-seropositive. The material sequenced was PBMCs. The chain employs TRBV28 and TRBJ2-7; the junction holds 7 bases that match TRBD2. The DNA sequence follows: TGTGCCAGCAGCCCGGGAGGCTACGAGCAGTACTTC. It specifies CASSPGGYEQYF.